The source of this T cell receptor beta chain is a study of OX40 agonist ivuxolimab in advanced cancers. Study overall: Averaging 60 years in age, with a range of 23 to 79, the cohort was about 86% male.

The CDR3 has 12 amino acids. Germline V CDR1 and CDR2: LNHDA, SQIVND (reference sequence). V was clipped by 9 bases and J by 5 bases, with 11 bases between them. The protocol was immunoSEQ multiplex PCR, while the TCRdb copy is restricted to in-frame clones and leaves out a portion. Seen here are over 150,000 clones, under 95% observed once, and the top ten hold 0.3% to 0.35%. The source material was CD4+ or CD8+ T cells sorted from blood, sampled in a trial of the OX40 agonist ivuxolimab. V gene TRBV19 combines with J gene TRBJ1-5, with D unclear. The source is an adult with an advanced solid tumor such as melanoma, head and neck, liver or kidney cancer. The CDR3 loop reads CASSFMHQPQHF. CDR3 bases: TGTGCCAGCAGTTTTATGCATCAGCCCCAGCATTTT. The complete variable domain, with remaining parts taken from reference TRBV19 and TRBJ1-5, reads DGGITQSPKYLFRKEGQNVTLSCEQNLNHDAMYWYRQDPGQGLRLIYYSQIVNDFQKGDIAEGYSVSREKKESFPLTVTSAQKNPTAFYLCASSFMHQPQHFGDGTRLSIL.